What follows is one T cell receptor beta chain and its context. In its sample, this clone was seen once. Its antigen remains unidentified. Within one base of it there is no much larger clone, and no base qualities were kept. The data originate from a study of blood T cell repertoires in COVID-19 (dated by TCRdb to about 2020). Regarding the research as a whole: Samples from collaborators originated in the United States, Italy and Spain and spanned both the acute and convalescent phases of COVID-19. The material from the prospective study consisted of cDNA or gDNA derived from T cells, B-cell-depleted T cells, or PBMCs. Where available, HLA class I and class II types were obtained from metadata supplied by the sample provider rather than from assay-based typing. A freely available public database, intended as a resource for researchers studying the immune response to SARS-CoV-2, is where the repertoires were released. A de-identified subject ID, COVID-19 status, age in years and sex were almost always included in the sample metadata. Subjects who had been exposed to COVID-19, were actively infected with it, or had recovered from it provided the deeply sampled blood TCRbeta repertoires that made up the dataset. The samples were drawn from two sources: the first 160 participants of the ongoing ImmuneRACE study, and over 950 subjects contributed by 6 global collaborators.

TCRbeta CDR3 regions were amplified from genomic DNA by means of the immunoSEQ Assay, a bias-controlled multiplex PCR. For the original study's pipeline: The number of nucleated cells in each sample was estimated by amplification of reference gene primers within the assay. To quantify the absolute abundance of each unique TCRbeta CDR3 rearrangement, sequence reads were collapsed and filtered. Productive Simpson clonality was computed per sample as the square root of Simpson's diversity index over productive rearrangements. The immuneACCESS repertoire file appears here via TCRdb, limited to in-frame rearrangements. These files lack a portion of the clones; in checked studies, under half of the deficit traces to unresolved V genes, and the cause of the others is not known. The DNA was the basis for D and trimming; V, J and clone size are from that table. Within this sample are about 240,000 clones, with approximately 87% of them counted one time only. The ten largest clones add up to less than 8% of the sample.

V sheds 3 bases and J sheds 4 bases, leaving 21 bases between their ends. As encoded in the germline V gene, CDR1 is MGHDK while CDR2 is SYGVNS. Counted from cysteine to phenylalanine, this CDR3 has 17 amino acids. Of the read, only the CDR3 DNA is kept; its 51 bases are in frame from base 1. Broad study findings and their caveats: Clinical and demographic metadata were provided uncurated, with the amount varying by source and participant.

Each collaborating institution followed its own protocols to collect whole blood in K2EDTA tubes. For TCRbeta analysis, collaborator samples were shipped as frozen whole blood, as isolated PBMCs, or as DNA extracted from either sample type. Source material: peripheral blood. The chain joins TRBV25-1 to TRBJ1-1; perhaps TRBD1 is the D gene, with 5 bases matching. The sequence was collected from a man in his 60s with acute or convalescent COVID-19. The CDR3 loop reads CASSDAIGPGGSTEAFF. The DNA reads TGTGCCAGCAGTGATGCGATAGGACCGGGGGGAAGCACTGAAGCTTTCTTT.